This T cell receptor (beta chain) was recovered during a study of blood T cell repertoires in COVID-19. Study details: Italy, Spain and the United States were the sources of the convalescent and acute COVID-19 samples.

CDR1 and CDR2 from the germline V gene are SGHRS and YFSETQ. The CDR3 is 14 amino acids. V shed 2 bases, J shed 8 bases, and the junction held 4 bases outside the gene matches. In this sample, this clone turned up once. How the authors handled the data: Amplification of reference gene primers was used by the study to estimate nucleated cell counts. Clones were read by immunoSEQ multiplex PCR, and TCRdb kept only the in-frame ones, dropping some. Clone size and the V and J calls come from that table; the DNA yielded D and trimming. The table includes roughly 170,000 clones, less than 90% detected once.

The sequencing sample was made of peripheral blood. The origin of this receptor is a man between 65 and 85 years old with active or convalescent COVID-19. V is TRBV5-1 and J is TRBJ1-6, with 7 bases aligning to TRBD1. The chain's CDR3 is CASSLQGMDSPLHF. The CDR3 DNA reads as TGCGCCAGCAGCTTACAGGGGATGGATTCACCCCTCCACTTT. Full variable domain (remainder filled in from reference TRBV5-1 and TRBJ1-6): KAGVTQTPRYLIKTRGQQVTLSCSPISGHRSVSWYQQTPGQGLQFLFEYFSETQRNKGNFPGRFSGRQFSNSRSEMNVSTLELGDSALYLCASSLQGMDSPLHFGNGTRLTVT.